The entry below gives a single TCR beta chain sequence along with its context. The antigen remains unidentified. The genes and germline here are from mouse. The read is 1 residue too short to cover the CDR3 end, so that end is filled in from the germline J gene. These data are taken from a study of tissue T cells after allogeneic stem cell transplantation. J was trimmed by 6 bases and V by 5 bases; bases with no gene match: 1. The CDR3 loop spans 12 amino acids. The germline CDR1 and CDR2 sequences are SNHLY and FYNGKV (reference sequence). Whole-study findings and limits: TCR repertoires tracked anatomic similarity, regardless of disease or transplant status.

TCRbeta CDR3 was sequenced at survey depth with template counts. The method was immunoSEQ multiplex PCR; TCRdb's version includes in-frame clones alone and lacks a portion of them. The table lists thousands of clones, about half of them singletons. Time point: mouse harvest day 7 after allogeneic transplant. Each mouse received 10^7 T-cell-depleted marrow cells plus 10^6 splenic CD5+ T cells by tail vein. This sequence joins TRBV3 and TRBJ2-4; 8 positions match TRBD2. The specimen was gut tissue. The sequence derives from a female BALB/c mouse given C57BL/6 T cells with graft-versus-host disease after an allogeneic hematopoietic cell transplant. This CDR3 reads CASSRDWNTLYF. The sequenced part of the CDR3 DNA is TGTGCCAGCAGCCGGGACTGGAACACCTTGTAC.